The rows below give T cell receptor beta chains drawn from one sample of a study of blood T cell repertoires in COVID-19. This table comes from immunoSEQ multiplex PCR, and its TCRdb copy is limited to in-frame clones, with some not included. This repertoire shows 60,000 to 75,000 clones, roughly 80% found once; its top ten account for less than 15%. Sequenced sample: peripheral blood. Receptors originate from a human donor in a cohort sampled during active COVID-19. Both conserved end residues are part of each CDR3. A D gene is named only where the DNA matches it firmly. Where a row states a size, it is once, few, many or the class of an expanded clone; other rows omit it.

cdr3_aa | cdr3_nt | v_call | clone_size | d_call | j_call
CAWKAGKAYEQYF | TGTGCCTGGAAAGCAGGTAAAGCCTACGAGCAGTACTTC | TRBV30 | - | - | TRBJ2-7
CASSFQSTDTQYF | TGTGCCAGCAGTTTTCAGAGCACAGATACGCAGTATTTT | TRBV12-3/TRBV12-4 | - | - | TRBJ2-3
CASRRDRGLNEQFF | TGTGCCAGTAGAAGGGACAGGGGGCTTAATGAGCAGTTCTTC | TRBV19 | - | TRBD1 | TRBJ2-1
CASSSEGRAISEAFF | TGTGCCAGCAGTTCCGAAGGCAGGGCAATCTCTGAAGCTTTCTTT | TRBV6-5 | - | - | TRBJ1-1
CASSPPTYEQYF | TGTGCCAGCAGCCCCCCCACTTACGAGCAGTACTTC | TRBV7-2 | - | - | TRBJ2-7
CASILSEMNTEAFF | TGTGCCAGCATCCTTAGCGAGATGAACACTGAAGCTTTCTTT | TRBV27 | - | - | TRBJ1-1
CASSLAGVYEQYF | TGTGCCAGCAGTTTGGCAGGGGTCTACGAGCAGTACTTC | TRBV28 | - | - | TRBJ2-7
CASSLSETQYF | TGCGCCAGCAGTCTCTCCGAGACCCAGTACTTC | TRBV5-1 | - | - | TRBJ2-5
CASSSLEDRVRGYTF | TGTGCCAGCAGCTCCTTAGAGGACAGGGTTCGCGGCTACACCTTC | TRBV9 | - | TRBD1 | TRBJ1-2
CASSRTSGGRKTQYF | TGTGCCAGCAGCCGGACTAGCGGGGGTCGGAAGACCCAGTACTTC | TRBV2 | - | TRBD2 | TRBJ2-5
CARSFRLAGGIYEQYF | TGTGCCAGAAGCTTTCGACTAGCGGGAGGGATCTACGAGCAGTACTTC | TRBV5-3 | once | TRBD2 | TRBJ2-7
CASSRRGNAGEQYF | TGTGCCAGCAGCCGGCGGGGTAATGCGGGCGAGCAGTACTTC | TRBV27 | - | - | TRBJ2-7
CASSIGEREAYEQYF | TGTGCCAGTAGTATAGGGGAGCGGGAGGCCTACGAGCAGTACTTC | TRBV19 | few | TRBD2 | TRBJ2-7
CASSFSADRDETYEQYF | TGTGCCAGCAGTTTTTCCGCGGACAGGGATGAAACCTACGAGCAGTACTTC | TRBV28 | - | TRBD1 | TRBJ2-7
CASSLTGDEQYF | TGTGCCAGCAGCTTAACGGGGGACGAGCAGTACTTC | TRBV7-9 | few | - | TRBJ2-7
CASSISGGGTTEAFF | TGTGCCAGTAGTATCTCAGGGGGAGGAACGACTGAAGCTTTCTTT | TRBV19 | - | TRBD1 | TRBJ1-1
CASIGQDTFEAFF | TGTGCCAGCATCGGGCAGGACACCTTCGAAGCTTTCTTT | TRBV2 | - | - | TRBJ1-1
CASSIWAGPSYEQYF | TGTGCCAGTAGTATCTGGGCAGGTCCCAGCTACGAGCAGTACTTC | TRBV19 | - | - | TRBJ2-7
CAILDRASTDTQYF | TGTGCCATTTTGGACAGGGCTAGCACAGATACGCAGTATTTT | TRBV28 | - | TRBD1 | TRBJ2-3
CASSSAGPGNTIYF | TGTGCCAGCAGCTCCGCAGGGCCTGGAAACACCATATATTTT | TRBV7-3 | - | - | TRBJ1-3
CASSLLYLSYEQYF | TGTGCCAGCAGCTTGCTCTACCTCTCCTACGAGCAGTACTTC | TRBV5-6 | - | - | TRBJ2-7
CASSPGLAGSQQYF | TGTGCCAGCTCCCCGGGACTAGCGGGATCGCAGCAGTACTTC | TRBV2 | - | TRBD2 | TRBJ2-7
CASSGPGGSYEQYF | TGTGCCAGCAGCGGCCCCGGGGGCTCCTACGAGCAGTACTTC | TRBV9 | - | - | TRBJ2-7
CASSLEDSPQMPYEQYF | TGTGCCAGCAGCTTAGAAGACTCTCCGCAGATGCCTTACGAGCAGTACTTC | TRBV21-1 | - | - | TRBJ2-7